A selection of T cell receptor beta chains follows, all from one sample in a study of identical twins. TCRdb processed the 5' RACE reads anew with MiXCR; each CDR3 protein has one entry. Here the sample spans 210,000 or so distinct CDR3 sequences, around 8.1% being singletons. These same data were also listed under a study on yellow fever vaccine responses in identical twins.

The sample taken for sequencing was memory (CD45RO+) T cells sorted from blood. These receptors were taken from a young woman in good health. CDR3s include the opening cysteine and the closing phenylalanine or tryptophan. D genes are given only for firm matches. Clone size is not always given. Where it is, it says once, few, many or a class for expanded clones.

j_gene: TRBJ2-7; abundance: few; d_gene: TRBD2; v_gene: TRBV6-5; CDR3aa: CASSSSGGFSSYEQYF; CDR3nt: TGTGCCAGCAGTTCTAGCGGGGGCTTTAGCTCCTACGAGCAGTACTTC
j_gene: TRBJ1-1; abundance: few; d_gene: .; v_gene: TRBV14; CDR3aa: CASSQSGRKNTEAFF; CDR3nt: TGTGCCAGCAGCCAAAGCGGACGGAAGAACACTGAAGCTTTCTTT
j_gene: TRBJ2-7; abundance: many; d_gene: .; v_gene: TRBV5-6; CDR3aa: CASSLDRLVNEQYF; CDR3nt: TGTGCCAGCAGCTTGGACAGGCTGGTTAACGAGCAGTACTTC
j_gene: TRBJ2-7; abundance: few; d_gene: .; v_gene: TRBV12-3/TRBV12-4; CDR3aa: CASRKDSSYEQYF; CDR3nt: TGTGCCAGCAGGAAGGACAGCTCCTACGAGCAGTACTTC
j_gene: TRBJ1-2; abundance: .; d_gene: .; v_gene: TRBV7-2; CDR3aa: CASRIQGIGGNYGYTF; CDR3nt: TGTGCCAGCAGAATACAGGGAATTGGTGGGAACTATGGCTACACCTTC
j_gene: TRBJ2-5; abundance: .; d_gene: TRBD2; v_gene: TRBV27; CDR3aa: CASSFMRELETQYF; CDR3nt: TGTGCCAGCAGTTTCATGCGGGAGTTGGAGACCCAGTACTTC
j_gene: TRBJ1-2; abundance: .; d_gene: .; v_gene: TRBV7-3; CDR3aa: CASSPNSRTDGYTF; CDR3nt: TGTGCCAGCAGCCCAAACTCACGGACGGATGGCTACACCTTC
j_gene: TRBJ2-5; abundance: many; d_gene: .; v_gene: TRBV20-1; CDR3aa: CSAPGGETQYF; CDR3nt: TGCAGTGCCCCCGGAGGGGAGACCCAGTACTTC
j_gene: TRBJ2-7; abundance: .; d_gene: TRBD1; v_gene: TRBV7-2; CDR3aa: CASSLTTGVNEQYF; CDR3nt: TGTGCCAGCAGCTTAACGACAGGGGTCAACGAGCAGTACTTC
j_gene: TRBJ2-1; abundance: few; d_gene: .; v_gene: TRBV5-1; CDR3aa: CASSLGPSVSSYNEQFF; CDR3nt: TGCGCCAGCAGCTTGGGGCCTTCAGTTAGCTCCTACAATGAGCAGTTCTTC
j_gene: TRBJ2-7; abundance: .; d_gene: .; v_gene: TRBV7-3; CDR3aa: CASSDPYDEQYF; CDR3nt: TGTGCCAGCAGCGACCCGTACGACGAGCAGTACTTC
j_gene: TRBJ2-1; abundance: .; d_gene: TRBD1; v_gene: TRBV18; CDR3aa: CASSPPMTGENEQFF; CDR3nt: TGTGCCAGCTCACCACCGATGACAGGGGAGAATGAGCAGTTCTTC
j_gene: TRBJ2-1; abundance: many; d_gene: TRBD1; v_gene: TRBV11-2; CDR3aa: CASSLAGTGFNEQFF; CDR3nt: TGTGCCAGCAGCTTAGCCGGGACAGGGTTCAATGAGCAGTTCTTC
j_gene: TRBJ2-7; abundance: few; d_gene: TRBD2; v_gene: TRBV12-3/TRBV12-4; CDR3aa: CASTIGLASYEQYF; CDR3nt: TGTGCCAGCACCATCGGACTAGCTTCCTACGAGCAGTACTTC
j_gene: TRBJ2-1; abundance: many; d_gene: .; v_gene: TRBV24-1; CDR3aa: CATSDYDPSSYNEQFF; CDR3nt: TGTGCCACCAGTGATTACGACCCGAGCTCCTACAATGAGCAGTTCTTC